The sequence of this TCR beta chain was determined in a study of blood T cell repertoires in COVID-19. As to this clone: Additional DNA sequences in this sample encode the identical CDR3.

CDR1 is SNHLY, CDR2 FYNNEI, per germline. V was trimmed by 3 bases and J by 5 bases, leaving 10 bases between them. The CDR3 length is 13 residues. Measured with immunoSEQ multiplex PCR; TCRdb has only the in-frame clones, and not every one. The table has about 300,000 clones, roughly 90% seen once. The receptor comes from a woman between 18 and 29 years old with acute COVID-19. The source material was PBMCs or T cells enriched from blood (not recorded which). The V and J genes are TRBV2 and TRBJ1-2; D may be TRBD1 (6 bases). In DNA form, the CDR3 reads TGTGCCAGCAGTGAGGGGGCAGGGTATGGCTACACCTTC. It translates to CASSEGAGYGYTF. Together with reference TRBV2 and TRBJ1-2, the CDR3 gives the full variable domain: EPEVTQTPSHQVTQMGQEVILRCVPISNHLYFYWYRQILGQKVEFLVSFYNNEISEKSEIFDDQFSVERPDGSNFTLKIRSTKLEDSAMYFCASSEGAGYGYTFGSGTRLTVV.